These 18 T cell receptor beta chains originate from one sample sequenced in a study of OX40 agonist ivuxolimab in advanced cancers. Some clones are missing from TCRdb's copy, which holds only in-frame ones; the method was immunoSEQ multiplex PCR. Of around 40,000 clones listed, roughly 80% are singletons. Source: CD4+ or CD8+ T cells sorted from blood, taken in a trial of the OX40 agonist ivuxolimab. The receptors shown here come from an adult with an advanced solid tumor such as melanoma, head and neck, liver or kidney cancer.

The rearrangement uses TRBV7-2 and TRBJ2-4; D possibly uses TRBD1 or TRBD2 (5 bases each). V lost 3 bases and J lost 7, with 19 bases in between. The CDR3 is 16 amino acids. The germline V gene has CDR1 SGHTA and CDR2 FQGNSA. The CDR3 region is CASSFGQGEGQNIQYF. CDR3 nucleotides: TGTGCCAGCAGCTTTGGTCAGGGAGAGGGCCAGAACATTCAGTACTTC.

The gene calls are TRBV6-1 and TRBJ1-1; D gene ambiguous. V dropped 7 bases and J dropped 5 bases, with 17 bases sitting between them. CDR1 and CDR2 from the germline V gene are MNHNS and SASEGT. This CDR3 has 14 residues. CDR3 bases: TGTGCCAGCACCCACGAAGAGAGGTTTACTGAAGCTTTCTTT. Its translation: CASTHEERFTEAFF.

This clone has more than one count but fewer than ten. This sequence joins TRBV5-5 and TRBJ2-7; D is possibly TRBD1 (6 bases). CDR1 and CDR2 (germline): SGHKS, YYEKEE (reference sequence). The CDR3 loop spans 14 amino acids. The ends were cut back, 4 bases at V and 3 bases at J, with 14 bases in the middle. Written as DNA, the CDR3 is TGTGCCAGCAGCACAAGGACAGAGATCTACGAGCAGTACTTC. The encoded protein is CASSTRTEIYEQYF.

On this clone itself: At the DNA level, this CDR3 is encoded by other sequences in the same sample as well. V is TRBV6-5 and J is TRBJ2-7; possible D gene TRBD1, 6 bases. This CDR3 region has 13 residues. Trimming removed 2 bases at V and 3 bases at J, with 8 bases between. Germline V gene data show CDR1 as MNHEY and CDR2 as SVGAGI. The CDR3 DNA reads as TGTGCCAGCAGTTACAGCAGGGGCTACGAGCAGTACTTC. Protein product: CASSYSRGYEQYF.

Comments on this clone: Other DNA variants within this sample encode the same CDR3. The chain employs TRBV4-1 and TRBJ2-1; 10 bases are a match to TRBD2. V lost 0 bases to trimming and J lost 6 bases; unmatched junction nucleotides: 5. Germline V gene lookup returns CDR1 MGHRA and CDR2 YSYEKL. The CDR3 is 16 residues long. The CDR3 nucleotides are TGCGCCAGCAGCCAAGATCCAAGCGGGAGGGCCAATGAGCAGTTCTTC. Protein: CASSQDPSGRANEQFF.

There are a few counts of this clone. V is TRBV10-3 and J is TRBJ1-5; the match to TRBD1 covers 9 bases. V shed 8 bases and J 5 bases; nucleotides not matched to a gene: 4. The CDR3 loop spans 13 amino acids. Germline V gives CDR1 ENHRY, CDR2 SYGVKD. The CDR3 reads CAIQDRGDQPQHF. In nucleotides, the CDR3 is TGTGCCATCCAGGACAGGGGAGATCAGCCCCAGCATTTT.

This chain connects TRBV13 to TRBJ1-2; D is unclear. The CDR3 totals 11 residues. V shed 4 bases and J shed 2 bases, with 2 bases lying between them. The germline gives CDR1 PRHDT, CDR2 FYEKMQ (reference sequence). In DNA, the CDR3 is TGTGCCAGCAGCTCCAACTATGGCTACACCTTC. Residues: CASSSNYGYTF.

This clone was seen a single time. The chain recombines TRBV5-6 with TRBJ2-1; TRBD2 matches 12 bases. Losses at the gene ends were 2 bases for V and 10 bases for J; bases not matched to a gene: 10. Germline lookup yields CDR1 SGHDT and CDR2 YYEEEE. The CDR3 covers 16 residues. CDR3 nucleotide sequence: TGTGCCAGCAGCTTAAAAGGACTAGCGGGATCATGGGAGCAGTTCTTC. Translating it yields CASSLKGLAGSWEQFF.

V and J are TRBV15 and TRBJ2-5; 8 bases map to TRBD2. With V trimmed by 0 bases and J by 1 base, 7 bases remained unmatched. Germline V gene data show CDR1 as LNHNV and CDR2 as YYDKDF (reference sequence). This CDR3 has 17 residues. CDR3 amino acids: CATSRDVQAGVQETQYF. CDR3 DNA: TGTGCCACCAGCAGAGATGTCCAAGCGGGGGTCCAAGAGACCCAGTACTTC.

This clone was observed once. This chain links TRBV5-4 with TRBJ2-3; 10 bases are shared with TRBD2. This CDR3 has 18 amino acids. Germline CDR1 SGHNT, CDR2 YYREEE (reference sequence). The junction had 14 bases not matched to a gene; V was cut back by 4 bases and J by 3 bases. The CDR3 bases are TGTGCCAGCAGCGAAAAGCTCTTTAGCGGGAGGCAGACAGATACGCAGTATTTT. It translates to CASSEKLFSGRQTDTQYF.

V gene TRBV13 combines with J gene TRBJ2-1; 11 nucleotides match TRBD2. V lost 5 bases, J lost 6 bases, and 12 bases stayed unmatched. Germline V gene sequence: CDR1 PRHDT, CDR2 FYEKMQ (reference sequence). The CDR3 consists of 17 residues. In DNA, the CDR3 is TGTGCCAGCAGCCCCTCCTCTCTAGCGGGGGGCATCAATGAGCAGTTCTTC. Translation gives CASSPSSLAGGINEQFF.

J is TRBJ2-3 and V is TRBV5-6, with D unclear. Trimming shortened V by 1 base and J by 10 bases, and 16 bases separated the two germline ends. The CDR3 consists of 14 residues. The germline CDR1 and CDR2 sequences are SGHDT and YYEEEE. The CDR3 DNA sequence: TGTGCCAGCAGCTTGCTCCGGGCCCTTGGAGCGCAGTATTTT. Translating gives CASSLLRALGAQYF.

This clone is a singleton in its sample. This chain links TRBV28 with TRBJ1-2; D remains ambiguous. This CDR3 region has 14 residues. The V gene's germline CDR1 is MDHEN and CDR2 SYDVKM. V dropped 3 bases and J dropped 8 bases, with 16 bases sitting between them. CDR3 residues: CASSLGGALEGYTF. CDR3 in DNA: TGTGCCAGCAGTTTGGGTGGAGCACTTGAAGGCTACACCTTC.

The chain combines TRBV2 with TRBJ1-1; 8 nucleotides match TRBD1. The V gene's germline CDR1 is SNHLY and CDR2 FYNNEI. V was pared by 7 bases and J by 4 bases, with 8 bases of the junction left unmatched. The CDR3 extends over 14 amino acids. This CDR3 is CASKAGGLGTEAFF. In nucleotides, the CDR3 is TGTGCCAGCAAAGCAGGGGGCCTAGGCACTGAAGCTTTCTTT.

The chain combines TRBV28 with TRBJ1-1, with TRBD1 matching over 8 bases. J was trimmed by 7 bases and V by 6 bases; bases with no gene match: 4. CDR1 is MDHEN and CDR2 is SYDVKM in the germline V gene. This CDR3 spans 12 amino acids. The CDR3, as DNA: TGTGCCAGCAGCCCCGGGACAGGTGAAGCTTTCTTT. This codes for CASSPGTGEAFF.

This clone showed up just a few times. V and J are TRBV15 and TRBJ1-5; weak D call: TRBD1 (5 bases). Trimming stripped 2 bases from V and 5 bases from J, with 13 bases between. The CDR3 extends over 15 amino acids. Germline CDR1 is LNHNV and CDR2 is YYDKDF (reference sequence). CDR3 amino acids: CATSRMGGRYQPQHF. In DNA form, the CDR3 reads TGTGCCACCAGCAGAATGGGGGGGAGGTATCAGCCCCAGCATTTT.

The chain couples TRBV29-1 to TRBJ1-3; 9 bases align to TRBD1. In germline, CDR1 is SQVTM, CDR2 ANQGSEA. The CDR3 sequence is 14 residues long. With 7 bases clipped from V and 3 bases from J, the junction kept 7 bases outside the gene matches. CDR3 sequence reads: CSAVADRGGNTIYF. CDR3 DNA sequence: TGCAGCGCCGTCGCGGACAGGGGTGGAAACACCATATATTTT.

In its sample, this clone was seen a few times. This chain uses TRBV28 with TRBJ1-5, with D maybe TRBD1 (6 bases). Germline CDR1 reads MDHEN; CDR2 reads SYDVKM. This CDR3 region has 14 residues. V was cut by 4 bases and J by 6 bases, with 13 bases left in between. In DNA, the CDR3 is TGTGCCAGCAGTTCTGGACAGTCTGCTCAGCCCCAGCATTTT. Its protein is CASSSGQSAQPQHF.